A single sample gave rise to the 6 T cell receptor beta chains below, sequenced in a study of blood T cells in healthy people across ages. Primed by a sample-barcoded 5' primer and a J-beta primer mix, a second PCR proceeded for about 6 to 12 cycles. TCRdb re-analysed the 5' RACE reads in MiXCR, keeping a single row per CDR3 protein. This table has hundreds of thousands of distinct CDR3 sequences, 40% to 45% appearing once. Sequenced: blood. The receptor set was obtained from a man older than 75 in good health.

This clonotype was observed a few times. CDR3 DNA: TGTGCCAGCAGTTTTCGGACTAGCCAACTAAGAGGGGACAATGAGCAGTTCTTC. Amino acid sequence: CASSFRTSQLRGDNEQFF. The rearrangement joins TRBV27 to TRBJ2-1; 8 bases are a match to TRBD2. The CDR3 runs to 18 residues. Per germline, CDR1 MNHEY and CDR2 SMNVEV (reference sequence). After removal of 3 bases from V and 5 bases from J, the junction contained 15 bases not matched to a gene.

The CDR3 spells CASSLAPAGVFGTDTQYF. CDR3 sequence (DNA): TGTGCCAGCAGCTTAGCCCCAGCGGGAGTATTTGGCACAGATACGCAGTATTTT. This chain joins TRBV7-3 and TRBJ2-3, with TRBD2 matching over 8 bases. The CDR3 is made up of 18 amino acids. Trimming cost V 2 bases and J 1 base; bases outside gene matches: 11. Germline V lookup: CDR1 SGHTA, CDR2 FQGTGA.

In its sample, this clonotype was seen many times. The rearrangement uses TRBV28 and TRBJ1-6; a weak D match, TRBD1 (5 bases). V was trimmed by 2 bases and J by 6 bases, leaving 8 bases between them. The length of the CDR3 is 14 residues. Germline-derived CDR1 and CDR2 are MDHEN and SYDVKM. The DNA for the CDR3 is TGTGCCAGCAGTTTACGAAGGGGTAATTCACCCCTCCACTTT. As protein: CASSLRRGNSPLHF.

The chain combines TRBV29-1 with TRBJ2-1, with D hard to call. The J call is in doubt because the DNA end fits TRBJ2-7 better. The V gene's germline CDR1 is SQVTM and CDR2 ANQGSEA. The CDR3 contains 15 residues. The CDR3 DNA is TGCAGCGCCCGATCGGTCGTCAGCTCCTACAATGAGCAGTACTTC. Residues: CSARSVVSSYNEQYF.

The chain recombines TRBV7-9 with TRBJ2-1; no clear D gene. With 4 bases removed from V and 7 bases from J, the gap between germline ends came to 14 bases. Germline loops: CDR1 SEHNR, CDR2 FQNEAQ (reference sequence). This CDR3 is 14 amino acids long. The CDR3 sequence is CASSSSQSGNEQFF. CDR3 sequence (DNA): TGTGCCAGCAGCTCAAGTCAGTCTGGGAATGAGCAGTTCTTC.

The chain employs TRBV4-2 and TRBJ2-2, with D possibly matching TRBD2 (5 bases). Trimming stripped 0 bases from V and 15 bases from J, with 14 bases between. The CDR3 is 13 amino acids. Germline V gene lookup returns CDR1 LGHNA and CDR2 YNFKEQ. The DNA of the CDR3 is TGTGCCAGCAGCCAAGATCCCGGGGATCCGTTGTTTTTT. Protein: CASSQDPGDPLFF.